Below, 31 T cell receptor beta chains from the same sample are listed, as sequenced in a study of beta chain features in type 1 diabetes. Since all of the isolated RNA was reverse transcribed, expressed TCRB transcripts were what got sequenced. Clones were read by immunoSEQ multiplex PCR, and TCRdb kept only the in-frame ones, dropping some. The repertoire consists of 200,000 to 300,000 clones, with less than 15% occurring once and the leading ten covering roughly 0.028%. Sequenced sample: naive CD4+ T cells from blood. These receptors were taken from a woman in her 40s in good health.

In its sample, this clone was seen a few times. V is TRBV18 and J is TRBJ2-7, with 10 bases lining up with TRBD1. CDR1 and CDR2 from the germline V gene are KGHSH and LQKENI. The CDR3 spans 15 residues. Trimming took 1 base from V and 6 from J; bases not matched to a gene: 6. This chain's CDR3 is CASSPRDRGRGEQYF. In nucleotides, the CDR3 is TGTGCCAGCTCACCACGGGACAGGGGAAGGGGCGAGCAGTACTTC.

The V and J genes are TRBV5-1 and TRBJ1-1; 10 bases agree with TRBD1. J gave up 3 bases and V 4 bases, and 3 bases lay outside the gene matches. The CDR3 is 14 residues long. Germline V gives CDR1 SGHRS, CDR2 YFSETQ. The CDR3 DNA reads TGCGCCAGCAGCGGGGACAGGGGCGACACTGAAGCTTTCTTT. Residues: CASSGDRGDTEAFF.

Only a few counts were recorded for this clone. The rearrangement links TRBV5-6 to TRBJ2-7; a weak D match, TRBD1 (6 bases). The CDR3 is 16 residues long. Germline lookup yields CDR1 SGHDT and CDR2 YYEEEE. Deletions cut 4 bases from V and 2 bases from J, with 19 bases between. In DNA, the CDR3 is TGTGCCAGCAGCCCGTCAACAGGGAATCCCACCTACGAGCAGTACTTC. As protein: CASSPSTGNPTYEQYF.

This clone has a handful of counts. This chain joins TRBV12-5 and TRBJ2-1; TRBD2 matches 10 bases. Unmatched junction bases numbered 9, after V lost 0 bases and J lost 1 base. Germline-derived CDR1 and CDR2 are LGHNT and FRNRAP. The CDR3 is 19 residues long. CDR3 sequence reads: CASGLVLSGGAGSYNEQFF. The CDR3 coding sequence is TGTGCTAGTGGTTTGGTACTAAGCGGGGGGGCCGGGTCCTACAATGAGCAGTTCTTC.

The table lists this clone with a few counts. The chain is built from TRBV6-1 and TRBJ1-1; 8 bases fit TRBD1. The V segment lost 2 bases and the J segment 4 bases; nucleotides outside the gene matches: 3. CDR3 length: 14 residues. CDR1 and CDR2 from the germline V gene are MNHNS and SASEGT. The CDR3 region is CASSEQGAVTEAFF. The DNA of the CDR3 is TGTGCCAGCAGTGAACAGGGGGCCGTCACTGAAGCTTTCTTT.

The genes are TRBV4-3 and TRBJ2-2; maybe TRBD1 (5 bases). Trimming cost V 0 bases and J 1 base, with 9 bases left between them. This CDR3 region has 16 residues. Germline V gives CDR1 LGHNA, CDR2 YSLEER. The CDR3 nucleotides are TGCGCCAGCAGCCAAGAGACAGTTGGGAACACCGGGGAGCTGTTTTTT. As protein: CASSQETVGNTGELFF.

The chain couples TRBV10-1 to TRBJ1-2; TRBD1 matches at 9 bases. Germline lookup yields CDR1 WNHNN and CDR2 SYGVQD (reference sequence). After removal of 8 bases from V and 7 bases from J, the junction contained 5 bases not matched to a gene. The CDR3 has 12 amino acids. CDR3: CASGRDRAGYTF. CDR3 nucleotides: TGCGCCAGCGGTAGGGACAGGGCTGGCTACACCTTC.

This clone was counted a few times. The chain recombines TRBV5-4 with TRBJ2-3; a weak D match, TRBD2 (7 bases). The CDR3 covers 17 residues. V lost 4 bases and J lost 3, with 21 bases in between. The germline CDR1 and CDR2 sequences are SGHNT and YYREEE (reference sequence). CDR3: CASSLYLGGGRTDTQYF. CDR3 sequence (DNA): TGTGCCAGCAGCCTGTATCTTGGGGGGGGCCGAACAGATACGCAGTATTTT.

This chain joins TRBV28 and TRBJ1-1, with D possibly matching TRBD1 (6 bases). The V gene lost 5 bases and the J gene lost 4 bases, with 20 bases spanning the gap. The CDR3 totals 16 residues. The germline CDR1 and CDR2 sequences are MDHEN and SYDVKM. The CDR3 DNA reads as TGTGCCAGCAGTCCCCGGCTAGGGAAAGGGGGCACTGAAGCTTTCTTT. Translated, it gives CASSPRLGKGGTEAFF.

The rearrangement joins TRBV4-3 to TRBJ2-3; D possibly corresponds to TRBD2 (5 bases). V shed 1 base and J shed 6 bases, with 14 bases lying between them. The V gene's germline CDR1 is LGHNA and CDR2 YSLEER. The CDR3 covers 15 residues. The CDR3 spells CASSQGRGDRDTQYF. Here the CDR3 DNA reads TGCGCCAGCAGCCAAGGTCGGGGAGATAGGGATACGCAGTATTTT.

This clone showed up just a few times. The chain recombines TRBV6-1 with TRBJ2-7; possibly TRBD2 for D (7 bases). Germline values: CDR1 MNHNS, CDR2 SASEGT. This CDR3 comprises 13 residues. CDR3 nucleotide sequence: TGTGCTGTAGGGGGGGCTCACTCCTACGAGCAGTACTTC. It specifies CAVGGAHSYEQYF.

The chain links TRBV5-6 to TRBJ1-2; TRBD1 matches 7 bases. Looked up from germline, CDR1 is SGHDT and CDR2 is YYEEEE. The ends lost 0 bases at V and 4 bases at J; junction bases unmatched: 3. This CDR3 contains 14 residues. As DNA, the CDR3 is TGTGCCAGCAGCTTGGTTGGGGACAGCTATGGCTACACCTTC. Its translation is CASSLVGDSYGYTF.

The CDR3 spells CASSSTGTYGYTF. DNA for the CDR3: TGTGCCAGCAGCTCGACAGGGACCTATGGCTACACCTTC. The rearrangement links TRBV7-8 to TRBJ1-2; TRBD1 matches 7 bases. Germline V gives CDR1 SGHVS, CDR2 FQNEAQ. The CDR3 runs 13 residues. The ends lost 4 bases at V and 4 bases at J; junction bases unmatched: 3.

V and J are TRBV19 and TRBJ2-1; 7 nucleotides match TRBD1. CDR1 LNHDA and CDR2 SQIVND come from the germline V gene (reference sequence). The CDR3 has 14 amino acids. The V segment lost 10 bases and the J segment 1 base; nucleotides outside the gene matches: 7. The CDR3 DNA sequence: TGTGCCACTTCGACAGGGTGGTCCTACAATGAGCAGTTCTTC. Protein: CATSTGWSYNEQFF.

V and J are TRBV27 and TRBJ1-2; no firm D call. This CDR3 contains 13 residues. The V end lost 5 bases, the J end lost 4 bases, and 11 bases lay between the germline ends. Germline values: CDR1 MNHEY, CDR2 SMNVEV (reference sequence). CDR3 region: CASSLLGVYGYTF. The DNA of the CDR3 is TGTGCCAGCAGTCTACTCGGAGTCTATGGCTACACCTTC.

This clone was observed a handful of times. This CDR3 is CSVERGRNLGTQYF. The CDR3 DNA reads TGCAGCGTTGAGAGGGGGCGAAATTTGGGGACCCAGTACTTC. The rearrangement joins TRBV29-1 to TRBJ2-5, with 7 bases identical to TRBD1. This CDR3 region has 14 residues. Trimming cost V 3 bases and J 7 bases; bases outside gene matches: 11. The germline gives CDR1 SQVTM, CDR2 ANQGSEA.

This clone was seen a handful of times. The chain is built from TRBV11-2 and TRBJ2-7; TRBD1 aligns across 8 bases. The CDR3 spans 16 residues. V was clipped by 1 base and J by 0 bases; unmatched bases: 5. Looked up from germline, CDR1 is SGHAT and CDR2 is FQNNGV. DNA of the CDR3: TGTGCCAGCAGCTTAGGGTCAGGGGGCTTCTCCTACGAGCAGTACTTC. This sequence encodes CASSLGSGGFSYEQYF.

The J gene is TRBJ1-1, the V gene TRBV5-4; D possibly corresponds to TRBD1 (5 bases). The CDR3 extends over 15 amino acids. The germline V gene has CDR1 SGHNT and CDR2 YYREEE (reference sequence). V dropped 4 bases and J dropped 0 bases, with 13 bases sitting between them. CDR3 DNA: TGTGCCAGCAGCCAGGGCGGGGCCATGAACACTGAAGCTTTCTTT. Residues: CASSQGGAMNTEAFF. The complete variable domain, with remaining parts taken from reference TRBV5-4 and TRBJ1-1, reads ETGVTQSPTHLIKTRGQQVTLRCSSQSGHNTVSWYQQALGQGPQFIFQYYREEENGRGNFPPRFSGLQFPNYSSELNVNALELDDSALYLCASSQGGAMNTEAFFGQGTRLTVV.

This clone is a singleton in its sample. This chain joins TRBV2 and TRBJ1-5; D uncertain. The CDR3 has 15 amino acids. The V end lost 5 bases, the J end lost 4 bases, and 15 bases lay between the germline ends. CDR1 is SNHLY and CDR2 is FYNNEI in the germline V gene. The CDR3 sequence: CASSNPGFRNQPQHF. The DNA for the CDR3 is TGTGCCAGCAGTAATCCGGGGTTTCGGAATCAGCCCCAGCATTTT.

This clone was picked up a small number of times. Written as DNA, the CDR3 is TGTGCCAGCAGTTACTCTGGGGGGGCTAACAATGAGCAGTTCTTC. Protein: CASSYSGGANNEQFF. The chain is built from TRBV6-5 and TRBJ2-1, with D perhaps matching TRBD2 (7 bases). V was shortened by 0 bases and J by 5 bases, with 11 bases between the two germline ends. The length of the CDR3 is 15 residues. Looked up from germline, CDR1 is MNHEY and CDR2 is SVGAGI.

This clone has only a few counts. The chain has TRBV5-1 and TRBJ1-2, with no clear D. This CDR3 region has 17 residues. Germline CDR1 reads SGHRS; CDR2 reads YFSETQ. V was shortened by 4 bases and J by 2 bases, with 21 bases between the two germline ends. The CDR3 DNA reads TGCGCCAGCAGCCCAAGGCCGAATCGCGGGTCCAACTATGGCTACACCTTC. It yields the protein CASSPRPNRGSNYGYTF.

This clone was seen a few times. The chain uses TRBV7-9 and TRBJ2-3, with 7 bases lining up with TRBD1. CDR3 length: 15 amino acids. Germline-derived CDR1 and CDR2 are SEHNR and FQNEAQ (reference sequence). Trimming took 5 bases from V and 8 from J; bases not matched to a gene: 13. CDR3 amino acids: CASSIQETGTSTQYF. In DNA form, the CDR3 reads TGTGCCAGCAGCATCCAAGAGACAGGGACCAGTACGCAGTATTTT.

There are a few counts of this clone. The CDR3 DNA reads as TGTGCCAGCAGCGCTCAGGGCTATGGCTACACCTTC. Translation gives CASSAQGYGYTF. The rearrangement links TRBV9 to TRBJ1-2; TRBD1 might be the D (5 bases). The CDR3 has 12 residues. The V and J ends lost 3 bases and 4 bases respectively, with 7 bases between them. The germline gives CDR1 SGDLS, CDR2 YYNGEE.

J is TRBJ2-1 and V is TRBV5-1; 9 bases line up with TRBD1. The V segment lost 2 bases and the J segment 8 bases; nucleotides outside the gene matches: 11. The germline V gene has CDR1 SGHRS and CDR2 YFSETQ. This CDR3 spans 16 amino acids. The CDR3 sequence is CASSLLRPGQGYEQFF. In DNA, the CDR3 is TGCGCCAGCAGCTTATTGAGGCCGGGACAGGGTTATGAGCAGTTCTTC.

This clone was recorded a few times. The CDR3 loop is CASSRDRGRNTEAFF. The CDR3 coding sequence is TGCGCCAGCAGCCGAGACAGGGGGCGCAACACTGAAGCTTTCTTT. The chain recombines TRBV5-1 with TRBJ1-1, with 10 bases lining up with TRBD1. Trimming cost V 4 bases and J 2 bases; bases outside gene matches: 5. This CDR3 region has 15 residues. Germline loops: CDR1 SGHRS, CDR2 YFSETQ.

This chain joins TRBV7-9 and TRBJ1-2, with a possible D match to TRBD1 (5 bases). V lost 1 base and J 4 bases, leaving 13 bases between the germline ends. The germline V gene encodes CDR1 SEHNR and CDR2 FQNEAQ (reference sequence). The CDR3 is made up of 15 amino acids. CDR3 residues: CASSLGGVPSYGYTF. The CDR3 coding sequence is TGTGCCAGCAGCTTAGGGGGGGTTCCGAGCTATGGCTACACCTTC. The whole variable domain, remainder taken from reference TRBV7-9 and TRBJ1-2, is DTGVSQNPRHKITKRGQNVTFRCDPISEHNRLYWYRQTLGQGPEFLTYFQNEAQLEKSRLLSDRFSAERPKGSFSTLEIQRTEQGDSAMYLCASSLGGVPSYGYTFGSGTRLTVV.

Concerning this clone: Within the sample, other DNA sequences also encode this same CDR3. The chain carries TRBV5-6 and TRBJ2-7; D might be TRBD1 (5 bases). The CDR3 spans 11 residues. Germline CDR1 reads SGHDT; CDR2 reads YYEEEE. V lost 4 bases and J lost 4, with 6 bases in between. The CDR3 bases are TGTGCCAGCAGCCAGGGTTACGAGCAGTACTTC. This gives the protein CASSQGYEQYF. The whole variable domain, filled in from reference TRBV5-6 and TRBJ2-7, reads DAGVTQSPTHLIKTRGQQVTLRCSPKSGHDTVSWYQQALGQGPQFIFQYYEEEERQRGNFPDRFSGHQFPNYSSELNVNALLLGDSALYLCASSQGYEQYFGPGTRLTVT.

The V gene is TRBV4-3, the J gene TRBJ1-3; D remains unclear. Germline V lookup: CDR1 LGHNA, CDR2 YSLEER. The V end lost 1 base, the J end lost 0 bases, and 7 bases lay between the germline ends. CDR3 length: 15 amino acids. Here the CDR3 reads CASSQAGRSGNTIYF. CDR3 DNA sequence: TGCGCCAGCAGCCAAGCAGGCCGCTCTGGAAACACCATATATTTT.

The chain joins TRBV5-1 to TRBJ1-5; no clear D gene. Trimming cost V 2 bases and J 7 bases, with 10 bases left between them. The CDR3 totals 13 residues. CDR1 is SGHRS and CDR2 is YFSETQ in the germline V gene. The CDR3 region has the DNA TGCGCCAGCAGCTTATCCGGGGAGCAGCCCCAGCATTTT. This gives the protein CASSLSGEQPQHF.

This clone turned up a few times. The CDR3 loop reads CASSPAGSGDTQYF. In DNA form, the CDR3 reads TGTGCCAGCTCACCGGCAGGCTCCGGAGATACGCAGTATTTT. This chain links TRBV18 with TRBJ2-3; D ambiguous. CDR1 and CDR2 (germline): KGHSH, LQKENI. V was shortened by 3 bases and J by 5 bases, with 12 bases between the two germline ends. The CDR3 loop spans 14 amino acids. The full variable domain, completed using reference TRBV18 and TRBJ2-3, is NAGVMQNPRHLVRRRGQEARLRCSPMKGHSHVYWYRQLPEEGLKFMVYLQKENIIDESGMPKERFSAEFPKEGPSILRIQQVVRGDSAAYFCASSPAGSGDTQYFGPGTRLTVL.

The chain's CDR3 is CASSESSRGRNEQFF. The CDR3 nucleotides read TGTGCCAGCAGTGAATCTTCCAGGGGTCGGAATGAGCAGTTCTTC. The chain joins TRBV25-1 to TRBJ2-1; the D gene is possibly TRBD1 (6 bases). The CDR3 has 15 amino acids. With 1 base removed from V and 7 bases from J, the gap between germline ends came to 14 bases. Germline V CDR1 and CDR2: MGHDK, SYGVNS.